This TCR beta chain appears in the sequencing data of a study of graft-versus-host responses after intestinal transplantation. Assay used: immunoSEQ multiplex PCR; TCRdb lists only in-frame clones, some missing. This table holds 4,600 or so clones, 20% to 30% found once. V lost 6 bases, J lost 2 bases, and 11 bases lay in between. This CDR3 comprises 13 residues. The germline gives CDR1 SGHDT, CDR2 YYEEEE. The rearrangement joins TRBV5-6 to TRBJ2-5; TRBD2 might be the D (6 bases). The sequence was collected from a human patient who received an intestinal transplant. Material: alloreactive CD4+ T cells from a mixed lymphocyte reaction culture, obtained before intestinal transplant. Subset meaning: CFSE-low proliferating T cells sorted from roughly 6-day pre-transplant mixed lymphocyte reaction (GvH or HvG direction). The CDR3 protein is CASTAGVQETQYF. The CDR3 DNA is TGTGCCAGCACAGCGGGTGTTCAAGAGACCCAGTACTTC.